A selection of T cell receptor beta chains follows, all from one sample in a study of OX40 agonist ivuxolimab in advanced cancers. Sequencing used immunoSEQ multiplex PCR; TCRdb keeps in-frame clones, though not all of them. The table records roughly 90,000 clones, under 95% of them present only once. Sequenced here: CD4+ or CD8+ T cells sorted from blood, sampled in a trial of the OX40 agonist ivuxolimab. These receptors all come from an adult with an advanced solid tumor such as melanoma, head and neck, liver or kidney cancer. CDR3s include the opening cysteine and the closing phenylalanine or tryptophan. D genes are given only for firm matches. Clone size, where shown, is once, few, many, or a class for clones that have expanded.

TRBJ1-4 | . | 15 | . | TRBV27 | TGTGCCAGCAGTTTAAGCCTGACAACTAATGAAAAACTGTTTTTT | CASSLSLTTNEKLFF
TRBJ2-2 | . | 16 | TRBD1 | TRBV5-1 | TGCGCCAGCAGCCCTCCCAGGACAGGGCGGACCGGGGAGCTGTTTTTT | CASSPPRTGRTGELFF
TRBJ2-7 | once | 14 | . | TRBV12-5 | TGTGCTAGTATCTCTGGGTTCGAATACTACGAGCAGTACTTC | CASISGFEYYEQYF
TRBJ2-5 | once | 15 | TRBD2 | TRBV6-6 | TGTGCCAGCAAGGGCCTAGCGGGAGAGGTAGAGACCCAGTACTTC | CASKGLAGEVETQYF
TRBJ2-7 | . | 15 | . | TRBV9 | TGTGCCAGCAGCGTAGGTGGGGGAGAGAGTGCCGAGCAGTACTTC | CASSVGGGESAEQYF
TRBJ1-5 | . | 13 | . | TRBV10-3 | TGTGCCATCAGTGGTACAGGCAGTCAGCCCCAGCATTTT | CAISGTGSQPQHF
TRBJ2-5 | . | 15 | TRBD2 | TRBV19 | TGTGCCAGTAGTATAGCAGCGGGAGGCAAAGAGACCCAGTACTTC | CASSIAAGGKETQYF
TRBJ1-5 | . | 15 | . | TRBV6-5 | TGTGCCAGCAGTTTTTCGGACAGCCGGAATCAGCCCCAGCATTTT | CASSFSDSRNQPQHF
TRBJ1-1 | . | 12 | TRBD1 | TRBV29-1 | TGCAGCGTTGGACAGGGTAACACTGAAGCTTTCTTT | CSVGQGNTEAFF
TRBJ1-1 | . | 13 | . | TRBV21-1 | TGTGCCATTCCGGACCAGAGGAACACTGAAGCTTTCTTT | CAIPDQRNTEAFF